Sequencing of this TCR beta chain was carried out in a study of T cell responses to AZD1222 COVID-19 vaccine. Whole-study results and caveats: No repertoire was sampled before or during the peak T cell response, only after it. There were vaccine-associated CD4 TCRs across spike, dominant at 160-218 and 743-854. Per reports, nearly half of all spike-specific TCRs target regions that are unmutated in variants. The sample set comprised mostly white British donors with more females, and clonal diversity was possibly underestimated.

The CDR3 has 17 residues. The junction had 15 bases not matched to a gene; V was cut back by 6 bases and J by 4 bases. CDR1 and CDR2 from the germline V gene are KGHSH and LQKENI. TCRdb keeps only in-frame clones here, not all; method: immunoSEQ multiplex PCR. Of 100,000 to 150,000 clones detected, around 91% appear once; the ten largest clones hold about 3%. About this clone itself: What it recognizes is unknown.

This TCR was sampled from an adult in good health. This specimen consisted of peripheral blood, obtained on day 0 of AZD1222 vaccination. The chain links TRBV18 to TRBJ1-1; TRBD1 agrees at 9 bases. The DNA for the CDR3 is TGTGCCAGCTCCGGGGTGGGGGACAGGGATAACGGCACTGAAGCTTTCTTT. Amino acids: CASSGVGDRDNGTEAFF.